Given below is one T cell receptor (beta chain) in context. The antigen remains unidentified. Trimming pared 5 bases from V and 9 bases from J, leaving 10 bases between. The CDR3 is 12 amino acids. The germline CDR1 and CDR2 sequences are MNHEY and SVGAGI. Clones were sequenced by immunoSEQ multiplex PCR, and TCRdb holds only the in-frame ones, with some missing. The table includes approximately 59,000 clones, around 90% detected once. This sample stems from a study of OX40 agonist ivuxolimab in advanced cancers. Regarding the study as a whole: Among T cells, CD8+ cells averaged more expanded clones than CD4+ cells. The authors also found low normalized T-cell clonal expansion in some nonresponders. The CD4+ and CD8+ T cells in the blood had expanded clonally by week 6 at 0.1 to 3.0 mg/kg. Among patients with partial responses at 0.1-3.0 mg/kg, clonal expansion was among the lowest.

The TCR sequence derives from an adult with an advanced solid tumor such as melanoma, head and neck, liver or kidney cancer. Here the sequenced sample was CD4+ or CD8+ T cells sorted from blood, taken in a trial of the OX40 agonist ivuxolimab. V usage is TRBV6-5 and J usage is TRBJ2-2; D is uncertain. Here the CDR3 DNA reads TGTGCCAGCAGTGAAAATTGGAGGGAGCTGTTTTTT. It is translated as CASSENWRELFF.